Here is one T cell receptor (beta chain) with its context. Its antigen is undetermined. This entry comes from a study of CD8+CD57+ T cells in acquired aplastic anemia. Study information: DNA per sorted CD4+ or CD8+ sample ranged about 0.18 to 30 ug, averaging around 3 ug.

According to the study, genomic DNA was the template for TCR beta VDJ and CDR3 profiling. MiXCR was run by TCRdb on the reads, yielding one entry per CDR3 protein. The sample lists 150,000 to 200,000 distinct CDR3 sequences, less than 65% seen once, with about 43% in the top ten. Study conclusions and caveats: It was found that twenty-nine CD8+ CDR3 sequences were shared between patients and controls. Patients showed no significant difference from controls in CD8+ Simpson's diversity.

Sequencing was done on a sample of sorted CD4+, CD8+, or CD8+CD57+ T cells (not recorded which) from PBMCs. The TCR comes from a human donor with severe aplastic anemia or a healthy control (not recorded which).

CDR3: CASSGGQGLWNEQFF. CDR3 DNA sequence: TGTGCCAGCAGTGGTGGACAGGGTCTGTGGAATGAGCAGTTCTTC. The chain employs TRBV15 and TRBJ2-1, with TRBD1 matching 8 bases. V lost 10 bases to trimming and J lost 7 bases; unmatched junction nucleotides: 15. CDR1 and CDR2 (germline): LNHNV, YYDKDF (reference sequence). The length of the CDR3 is 15 residues.